One sample yielded the 2 T cell receptor beta chains listed below, sequenced in a study of blood T cell repertoires in COVID-19. Profiling relied on immunoSEQ multiplex PCR, and the TCRdb table lists in-frame clones only, not all of them. The sample contains some 150,000 clones, 84% of which appear only once. Input material: peripheral blood. These TCRs come from a woman aged 50 to 60 with acute or convalescent COVID-19.

The chain is built from TRBV19 and TRBJ1-5; a possible D gene is TRBD1 (5 bases). In germline, CDR1 is LNHDA, CDR2 SQIVND (reference sequence). Trimming took 0 bases from V and 4 from J, leaving 13 bases between them. CDR3 length: 16 residues. CDR3 region: CASSIESGWSNQPQHF. In DNA form, the CDR3 reads TGTGCCAGTAGTATAGAATCAGGGTGGTCAAATCAGCCCCAGCATTTT.

This chain connects TRBV4-1 to TRBJ1-1, with 7 bases matching TRBD1. Germline CDR1 and CDR2: MGHRA and YSYEKL. The J segment lost 5 bases and the V segment lost 1 base, leaving 10 bases of the junction unmatched. CDR3 size: 16 residues. The CDR3 sequence is CASSQVVRGRGTEAFF. In nucleotides, the CDR3 is TGCGCCAGCAGCCAAGTAGTCAGGGGGAGAGGGACTGAAGCTTTCTTT.